What follows are 24 T cell receptor beta chains derived from one specimen sequenced in a study of cytomegalovirus exposure and HLA in healthy donors. The table came from immunoSEQ multiplex PCR; TCRdb's copy has only in-frame clones and leaves some out. The profile shows about 140,000 clones, around nine tenths of them singletons. Sequencing input: PBMCs. The receptors derive from a man younger than 35 in good health and CMV-seropositive.

This chain links TRBV7-9 with TRBJ1-2, with 9 nucleotides matching TRBD1. J lost 6 bases, V lost 4 bases, and 9 bases had no gene match. This CDR3 has 15 residues. The germline gives CDR1 SEHNR, CDR2 FQNEAQ (reference sequence). The CDR3 sequence: CASSSSGTGRHGYTF. CDR3 coding DNA: TGTGCCAGCAGCTCCTCCGGGACAGGGCGACATGGCTACACCTTC.

The chain links TRBV18 to TRBJ2-5, with 9 bases aligning to TRBD1. Trimming cost V 5 bases and J 5 bases; bases outside gene matches: 12. The CDR3 contains 16 residues. Germline V lookup: CDR1 KGHSH, CDR2 LQKENI. The CDR3 DNA is TGTGCCAGCTCAGCCTCCGGACAGGGGAATGGGGAGACCCAGTACTTC. Translation gives CASSASGQGNGETQYF.

The chain couples TRBV19 to TRBJ2-2; 7 bases align to TRBD1. Trimming removed 5 bases from V and 7 bases from J; junction bases left unmatched: 16. The germline CDR1 and CDR2 sequences are LNHDA and SQIVND (reference sequence). The CDR3 is made up of 17 amino acids. The CDR3 region has the DNA TGTGCCAGTAGTGTCTTAGAGGGACAGATATATCGCGGGGAGCTGTTTTTT. The encoded protein is CASSVLEGQIYRGELFF.

This chain connects TRBV6-5 to TRBJ2-7; tentative D call: TRBD2 (7 bases). This CDR3 comprises 14 residues. V shed 0 bases and J shed 7 bases, with 13 bases lying between them. CDR1 and CDR2 from the germline V gene are MNHEY and SVGAGI. The CDR3 reads CASSYSRGLGEQYF. The DNA for the CDR3 is TGTGCCAGCAGTTACTCGCGGGGGCTTGGTGAGCAGTACTTC.

The chain recombines TRBV9 with TRBJ1-4, with no clear D. CDR3 length: 13 residues. Trimming cost V 3 bases and J 3 bases, with 6 bases left between them. Germline V gene sequence: CDR1 SGDLS, CDR2 YYNGEE. The CDR3 protein is CASSDSPNEKLFF. CDR3 nucleotide sequence: TGTGCCAGCAGCGACAGCCCTAATGAAAAACTGTTTTTT.

The chain combines TRBV5-6 with TRBJ2-6, with D possibly matching TRBD1 (5 bases). The V and J ends lost 0 bases and 2 bases respectively, with 15 bases between them. Germline V gives CDR1 SGHDT, CDR2 YYEEEE. The CDR3 has 18 residues. The CDR3 reads CASSLVPQLGAGANVLTF. CDR3 bases: TGTGCCAGCAGCTTGGTTCCCCAGCTAGGGGCTGGGGCCAACGTCCTGACTTTC.

The rearrangement uses TRBV30 and TRBJ2-2, with 10 bases that match TRBD2. The V and J ends lost 5 bases and 3 bases, in that order; junction bases with no gene match: 6. The CDR3 is 15 amino acids. Germline assignment: CDR1 GTSNPN and CDR2 SVGIG (reference sequence). The CDR3: CAWQSSGGYTGELFF. DNA of the CDR3: TGTGCCTGGCAATCTAGCGGGGGTTACACCGGGGAGCTGTTTTTT.

The chain is built from TRBV5-5 and TRBJ1-2; 11 bases are a match to TRBD1. Germline assignment: CDR1 SGHKS and CDR2 YYEKEE (reference sequence). This CDR3 has 15 residues. Trimming removed 3 bases from V and 4 bases from J; junction bases left unmatched: 5. CDR3 region: CASSSGQGARYGYTF. CDR3 coding DNA: TGTGCCAGCAGCTCAGGACAGGGGGCGCGCTATGGCTACACCTTC.

The gene calls are TRBV2 and TRBJ2-7; TRBD1 matches at 11 bases. The CDR3 is made up of 15 amino acids. Per germline, CDR1 SNHLY and CDR2 FYNNEI. With V trimmed by 6 bases and J by 7 bases, 11 bases remained unmatched. The CDR3 sequence is CASRAYGQGAGEQYF. As DNA, the CDR3 is TGTGCCAGCAGGGCGTATGGACAGGGGGCGGGTGAGCAGTACTTC.

The J gene is TRBJ2-1, the V gene TRBV27; TRBD1 agrees at 7 bases. CDR3 size: 15 residues. Trimming cost V 8 bases and J 4 bases; bases outside gene matches: 11. CDR1 and CDR2 from the germline V gene are MNHEY and SMNVEV (reference sequence). CDR3 protein: CASGRDSSGYNEQFF. CDR3 DNA sequence: TGTGCCAGCGGCCGGGACAGCTCGGGGTACAATGAGCAGTTCTTC.

This chain uses TRBV30 with TRBJ2-7, with TRBD2 matching 9 bases. Germline V gene lookup returns CDR1 GTSNPN and CDR2 SVGIG (reference sequence). The CDR3 runs 15 residues. V lost 0 bases and J lost 4; bases outside the gene matches: 7. The CDR3 sequence: CAWSVSSSGNYEQYF. CDR3 coding DNA: TGTGCCTGGAGTGTAAGCTCTAGCGGGAATTACGAGCAGTACTTC.

J is TRBJ2-5 and V is TRBV9, with TRBD2 identical over 10 bases. The V gene's germline CDR1 is SGDLS and CDR2 YYNGEE. The CDR3 contains 14 residues. The V and J ends lost 3 bases and 5 bases, in that order; junction bases with no gene match: 4. DNA of the CDR3: TGTGCCAGCAGCGAAAGTAGCGGGGGGGAGACCCAGTACTTC. Translating it yields CASSESSGGETQYF.

V gene TRBV19 combines with J gene TRBJ1-5; 7 bases line up with TRBD1. CDR1 LNHDA and CDR2 SQIVND come from the germline V gene (reference sequence). This CDR3 comprises 15 residues. The V gene end was trimmed by 9 bases and the J gene end by 7 bases; junction bases not matched to a gene: 15. CDR3 loop: CASKRDSHTLQPQHF. The CDR3 DNA follows: TGTGCCAGCAAACGGGACAGTCATACCCTCCAGCCCCAGCATTTT.

V usage is TRBV5-1 and J usage is TRBJ2-7; 10 bases match TRBD2. In germline, CDR1 is SGHRS, CDR2 YFSETQ. Trimming removed 2 bases from V and 1 base from J; junction bases left unmatched: 3. This CDR3 region has 15 residues. CDR3 region: CASSFTLAGSYEQYF. The DNA for the CDR3 is TGCGCCAGCAGCTTTACACTAGCGGGGTCCTACGAGCAGTACTTC.

The chain employs TRBV27 and TRBJ1-6, with no clear D. V gave up 2 bases and J gave up 4 bases, with 9 bases separating them. The CDR3 runs to 15 residues. Germline loops: CDR1 MNHEY, CDR2 SMNVEV (reference sequence). The CDR3 DNA sequence: TGTGCCAGCAGTTTAGGCCTGCTGTATAATTCACCCCTCCACTTT. It is translated as CASSLGLLYNSPLHF.

This chain links TRBV27 with TRBJ2-5, with a weak D call TRBD1 (7 bases). The CDR3 loop spans 16 amino acids. The V end lost 4 bases, the J end lost 2 bases, and 17 bases lay between the germline ends. Germline CDR1 and CDR2: MNHEY and SMNVEV (reference sequence). CDR3 in DNA: TGTGCCAGCAGTTCCCGTGCGGGACAGCTACAAGAGACCCAGTACTTC. Translated: CASSSRAGQLQETQYF.

The chain employs TRBV5-1 and TRBJ2-5; D is possibly TRBD2 (6 bases). The V gene lost 1 base and the J gene lost 3 bases, with 10 bases spanning the gap. The CDR3 loop spans 14 amino acids. Germline loops: CDR1 SGHRS, CDR2 YFSETQ. The CDR3 nucleotides are TGCGCCAGCAGCTTGCCCGGGGGAAAAGAGACCCAGTACTTC. It yields the protein CASSLPGGKETQYF.

The chain employs TRBV2 and TRBJ1-2, with D unclear. Germline V gene sequence: CDR1 SNHLY, CDR2 FYNNEI. The CDR3 length is 15 residues. V dropped 4 bases and J dropped 4 bases, with 16 bases sitting between them. The CDR3 DNA reads TGTGCCAGCAGTGTCGCGGGTTGGGCACCCTATGGCTACACCTTC. Its translation is CASSVAGWAPYGYTF.

This chain connects TRBV10-3 to TRBJ2-7, with 9 bases matching TRBD2. V was clipped by 4 bases and J by 4 bases; unmatched bases: 11. The germline gives CDR1 ENHRY, CDR2 SYGVKD. This CDR3 has 16 residues. CDR3 bases: TGTGCCATCAGTGGGGGTAGCGGGAGCTCTCCTTACGAGCAGTACTTC. Protein: CAISGGSGSSPYEQYF.

This chain links TRBV4-2 with TRBJ2-3, with 8 bases matching TRBD2. With 0 bases clipped from V and 4 bases from J, the junction kept 9 bases outside the gene matches. CDR3 length: 17 residues. Germline V CDR1 and CDR2: LGHNA, YNFKEQ. CDR3 region: CASSQEAGVALADTQYF. The CDR3 nucleotides are TGTGCCAGCAGCCAAGAAGCGGGAGTGGCTTTGGCAGATACGCAGTATTTT.

The chain carries TRBV2 and TRBJ2-3; 9 bases are shared with TRBD2. Trimming removed 6 bases from V and 2 bases from J; junction bases left unmatched: 6. Per germline, CDR1 SNHLY and CDR2 FYNNEI. This CDR3 contains 15 residues. This CDR3 is CASSGLARTTDTQYF. CDR3 nucleotides: TGTGCCAGCAGCGGACTAGCGAGAACCACAGATACGCAGTATTTT.

CDR3 coding DNA: TGTGCCAGCAGTTTGGGGGGGCGGAATGAGCAGTTCTTC. It encodes CASSLGGRNEQFF. The chain combines TRBV28 with TRBJ2-1; tentative D call: TRBD2 (7 bases). The CDR3 has 13 residues. V was shortened by 3 bases and J by 7 bases, with 10 bases between the two germline ends. Per the germline V gene, CDR1 is MDHEN and CDR2 is SYDVKM.

The chain is built from TRBV19 and TRBJ1-1; 9 nucleotides align to TRBD1. The CDR3 loop spans 15 amino acids. Germline V gene data show CDR1 as LNHDA and CDR2 as SQIVND (reference sequence). Trimming took 5 bases from V and 1 from J; bases not matched to a gene: 5. The CDR3, as DNA: TGTGCCAGTAGTCCCCGGGACAGGGCGAACACTGAAGCTTTCTTT. As protein: CASSPRDRANTEAFF.

V usage is TRBV27 and J usage is TRBJ1-1, with D perhaps TRBD1 (5 bases). Germline V gene lookup returns CDR1 MNHEY and CDR2 SMNVEV (reference sequence). Trimming removed 3 bases from V and 8 bases from J, with 13 bases in between. CDR3 length: 13 amino acids. The CDR3 loop is CASSFRGRWEAFF. The CDR3 nucleotides read TGTGCCAGCAGTTTCCGGGGGAGGTGGGAAGCTTTCTTT.